This T cell receptor beta chain derives from a study of cytomegalovirus exposure and HLA in healthy donors. Use of 60 Vbeta and 13 Jbeta primers characterized the PCR. Sequenced by immunoSEQ multiplex PCR; TCRdb stores in-frame clones only, minus some. Of about 280,000 clones listed, roughly 90% are singletons. This TCR was sampled from a woman younger than 30 in good health and CMV-seronegative. The sequenced material came from PBMCs.

The CDR3 DNA follows: TGTGCCAGCAGTCGAGGGTGGTGGGGAGCTTTCTTT. Amino acid sequence: CASSRGWWGAFF. The gene calls are TRBV7-2 and TRBJ1-1; no definite D call. The CDR3 covers 12 residues. The germline V gene encodes CDR1 SGHTA and CDR2 FQGNSA. Trimming removed 6 bases from V and 10 bases from J, with 15 bases in between.